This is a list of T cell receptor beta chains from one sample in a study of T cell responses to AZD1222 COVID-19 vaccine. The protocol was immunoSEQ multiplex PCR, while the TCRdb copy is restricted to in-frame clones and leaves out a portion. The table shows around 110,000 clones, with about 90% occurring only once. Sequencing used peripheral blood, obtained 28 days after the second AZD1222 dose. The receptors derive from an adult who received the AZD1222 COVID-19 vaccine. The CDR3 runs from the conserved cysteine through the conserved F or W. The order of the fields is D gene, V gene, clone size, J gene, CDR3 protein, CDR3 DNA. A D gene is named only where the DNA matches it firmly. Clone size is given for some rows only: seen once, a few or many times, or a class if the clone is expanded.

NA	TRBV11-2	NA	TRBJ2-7	CASSTASVYEQYF	TGTGCCAGCTCGACAGCTAGCGTCTACGAGCAGTACTTC
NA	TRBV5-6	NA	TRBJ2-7	CASTHLGKTSYEQYF	TGTGCCAGCACCCACCTGGGGAAGACGAGCTACGAGCAGTACTTC
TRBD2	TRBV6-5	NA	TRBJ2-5	CASNFAGVAETQYF	TGTGCCAGCAATTTCGCGGGAGTGGCAGAGACCCAGTACTTC
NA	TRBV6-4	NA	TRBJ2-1	CASSVGGKDEQFF	TGTGCCAGCAGTGTTGGAGGGAAGGATGAGCAGTTCTTC
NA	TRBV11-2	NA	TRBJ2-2	CASTYTGELFF	TGTGCCAGCACGTATACCGGGGAGCTGTTTTTT
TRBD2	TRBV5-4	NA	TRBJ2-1	CASSPGLAGEGNEQFF	TGTGCCAGCAGCCCTGGACTAGCGGGAGAGGGCAATGAGCAGTTCTTC
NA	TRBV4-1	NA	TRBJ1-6	CASSQDPSSPLHF	TGCGCCAGCAGCCAAGATCCATCTTCACCCCTCCACTTT
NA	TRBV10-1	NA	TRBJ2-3	CASTSGTASDTQYF	TGCGCCAGCACCAGCGGGACAGCTTCAGATACGCAGTATTTT
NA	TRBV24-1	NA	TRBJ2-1	CATSEGRDEQFF	TGTGCCACCAGTGAGGGTCGGGATGAGCAGTTCTTC
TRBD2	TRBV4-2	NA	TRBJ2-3	CASSQILAGGWDTQYF	TGTGCCAGCAGCCAAATCCTAGCGGGAGGTTGGGATACGCAGTATTTT
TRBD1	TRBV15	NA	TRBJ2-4	CATSRDRDRAKNIQYF	TGTGCCACCAGCAGAGACAGGGACAGGGCAAAAAACATTCAGTACTTC
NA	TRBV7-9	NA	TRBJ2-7	CASSPDSVYEQYF	TGTGCCAGCAGCCCGGACTCGGTCTACGAGCAGTACTTC
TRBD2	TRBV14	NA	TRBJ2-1	CASSRWGRGYNEQFF	TGTGCCAGCAGCCGATGGGGGAGGGGATACAATGAGCAGTTCTTC
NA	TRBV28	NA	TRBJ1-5	CASSLYGKPQHF	TGTGCCAGCAGTTTATATGGCAAGCCCCAGCATTTT
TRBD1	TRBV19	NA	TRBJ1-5	CASKELTGERQPQHF	TGTGCCAGTAAGGAGTTGACAGGGGAGAGGCAGCCCCAGCATTTT
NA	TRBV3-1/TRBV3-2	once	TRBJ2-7	CASSQDNGGGVYEQYF	TGTGCCAGCAGCCAAGATAATGGAGGAGGTGTCTACGAGCAGTACTTC
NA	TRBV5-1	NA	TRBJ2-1	CASSLVGEEQFF	TGCGCCAGCAGCTTGGTTGGGGAAGAGCAGTTCTTC
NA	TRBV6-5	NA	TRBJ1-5	CASSPDKRNQPQHF	TGTGCCAGCAGCCCGGACAAGCGCAATCAGCCCCAGCATTTT
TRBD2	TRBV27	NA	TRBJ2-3	CASSTLLAGGPDTQYF	TGTGCCAGCAGTACCCTCCTCGCGGGAGGGCCGGATACGCAGTATTTT
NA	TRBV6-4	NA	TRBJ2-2	CASSDLGSRSTGELFF	TGTGCCAGCAGTGACTTAGGTTCTAGGAGCACCGGGGAGCTGTTTTTT
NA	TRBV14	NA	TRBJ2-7	CASSVGQVSYEQYF	TGTGCCAGCAGCGTGGGGCAGGTCTCCTACGAGCAGTACTTC
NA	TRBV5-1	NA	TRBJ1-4	CASRGIQRLFF	TGCGCCAGCAGGGGAATTCAAAGGCTGTTTTTT
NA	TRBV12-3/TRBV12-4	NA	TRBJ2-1	CASSLASRREQFF	TGTGCCAGCAGTTTAGCGAGTAGACGCGAGCAGTTCTTC
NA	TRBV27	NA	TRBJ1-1	CASSFRLNTEAFF	TGTGCCAGCAGTTTCAGGCTGAACACTGAAGCTTTCTTT
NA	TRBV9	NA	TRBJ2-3	CASSVAITDTQYF	TGTGCCAGCAGCGTAGCAATCACAGATACGCAGTATTTT
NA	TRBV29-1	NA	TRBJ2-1	CSVEPARGEQFF	TGCAGCGTTGAGCCAGCGAGGGGTGAGCAGTTCTTC
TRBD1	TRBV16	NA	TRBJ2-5	CASSQGQGTVTQYF	TGTGCCAGCAGCCAAGGACAGGGAACGGTGACCCAGTACTTC
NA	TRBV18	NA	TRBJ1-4	CASSPSEGTTNEKLFF	TGTGCCAGCTCCCCTAGTGAAGGCACAACTAATGAAAAACTGTTTTTT
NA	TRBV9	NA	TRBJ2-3	CASSVEGSSTDTQYF	TGTGCCAGCAGCGTAGAAGGATCTAGCACAGATACGCAGTATTTT
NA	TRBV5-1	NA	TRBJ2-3	CASSPLAITSTDTQYF	TGCGCCAGCAGCCCCCTGGCGATTACTAGCACAGATACGCAGTATTTT
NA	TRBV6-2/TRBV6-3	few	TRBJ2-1	CASSYGGGLNEQFF	TGTGCCAGCAGTTACGGTGGGGGCCTCAATGAGCAGTTCTTC
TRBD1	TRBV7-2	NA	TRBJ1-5	CASSTGAYNQPQHF	TGTGCCAGCAGTACAGGGGCCTACAATCAGCCCCAGCATTTT
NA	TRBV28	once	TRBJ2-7	CASKLPSTYEQYF	TGTGCCAGCAAATTACCATCAACCTACGAGCAGTACTTC
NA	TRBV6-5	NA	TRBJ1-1	CATTGTTPSPEAFF	TGTGCCACCACCGGGACGACGCCTAGTCCTGAAGCTTTCTTT
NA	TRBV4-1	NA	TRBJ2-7	CASSQEQGLFSASYEQYF	TGCGCCAGCAGCCAAGAACAGGGCCTTTTTAGTGCCTCCTACGAGCAGTACTTC
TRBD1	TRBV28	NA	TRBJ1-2	CASQTGGQGGYTF	TGTGCCAGCCAGACCGGGGGACAGGGTGGCTACACCTTC
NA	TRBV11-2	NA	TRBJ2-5	CASSLDSLWDLQETQYF	TGTGCCAGCAGCTTAGACTCCCTTTGGGACTTACAAGAGACCCAGTACTTC
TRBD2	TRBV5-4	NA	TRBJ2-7	CASSSPHEGGAGEQYF	TGTGCCAGCAGCTCCCCACACGAGGGAGGGGCGGGGGAGCAGTACTTC
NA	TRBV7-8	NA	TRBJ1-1	CASSLSQGDINTEAFF	TGTGCCAGCAGCTTGAGTCAAGGGGACATAAACACTGAAGCTTTCTTT
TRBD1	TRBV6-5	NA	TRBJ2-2	CASSQGAVGELFF	TGTGCCAGCAGCCAGGGGGCGGTCGGGGAGCTGTTTTTT
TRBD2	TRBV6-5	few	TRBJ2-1	CASSLGASGRNEQFF	TGTGCCAGCAGCTTGGGGGCTAGCGGGAGAAACGAGCAGTTCTTC
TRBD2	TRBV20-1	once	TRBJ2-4	CSASEGGPSDIQYF	TGCAGTGCTAGTGAGGGAGGGCCTTCGGACATTCAGTACTTC
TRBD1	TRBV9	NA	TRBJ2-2	CASSAGTANTGELFF	TGTGCCAGCAGCGCTGGGACAGCGAACACCGGGGAGCTGTTTTTT
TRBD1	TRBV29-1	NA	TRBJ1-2	CSVEDWGQGRYGYTF	TGCAGCGTTGAAGATTGGGGACAGGGTCGCTATGGCTACACCTTC
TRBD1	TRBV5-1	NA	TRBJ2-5	CASNLGPTGGQETQYF	TGCGCCAGCAATCTCGGCCCAACAGGGGGGCAAGAGACCCAGTACTTC
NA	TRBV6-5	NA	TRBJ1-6	CASSRGDNSPLHF	TGTGCCAGCAGCCGGGGAGATAATTCACCCCTCCACTTT
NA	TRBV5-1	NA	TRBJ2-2	CASSLGLSNTGELFF	TGCGCCAGCAGCTTGGGTCTCTCGAACACCGGGGAGCTGTTTTTT
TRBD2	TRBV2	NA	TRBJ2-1	CASARGGSLVNEQFF	TGTGCCAGCGCGCGAGGCGGGAGCCTGGTCAATGAGCAGTTCTTC
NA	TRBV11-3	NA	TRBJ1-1	CARTPEAFF	TGTGCCAGGACCCCCGAAGCTTTCTTT
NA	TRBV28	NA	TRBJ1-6	CASGLLQGSNSPLHF	TGTGCCAGCGGACTCCTACAGGGTTCTAATTCACCCCTCCACTTT